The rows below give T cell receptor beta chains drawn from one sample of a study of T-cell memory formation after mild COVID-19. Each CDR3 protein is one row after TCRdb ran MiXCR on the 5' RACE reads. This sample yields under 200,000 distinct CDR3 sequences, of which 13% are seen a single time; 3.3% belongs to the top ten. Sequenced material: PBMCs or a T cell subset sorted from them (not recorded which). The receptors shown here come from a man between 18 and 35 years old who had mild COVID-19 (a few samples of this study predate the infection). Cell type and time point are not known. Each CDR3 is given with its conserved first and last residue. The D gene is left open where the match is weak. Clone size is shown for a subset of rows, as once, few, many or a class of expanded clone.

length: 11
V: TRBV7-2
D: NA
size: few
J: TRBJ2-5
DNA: TGTGCCAGCAGCCCCTGGAAGACCCAGTACTTC
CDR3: CASSPWKTQYF

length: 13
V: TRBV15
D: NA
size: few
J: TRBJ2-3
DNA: TGTGCCACCAGCAGAGATCATACCGATACGCAGTATTTT
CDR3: CATSRDHTDTQYF

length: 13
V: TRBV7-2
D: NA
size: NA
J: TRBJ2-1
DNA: TGTGCCAGCAGCCCCTGGGACAACAATGAGCAGTTCTTC
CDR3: CASSPWDNNEQFF

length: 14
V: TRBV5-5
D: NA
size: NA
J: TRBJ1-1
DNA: TGTGCCAGCAGCTTGACTGATATGAACACTGAAGCTTTCTTT
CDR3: CASSLTDMNTEAFF

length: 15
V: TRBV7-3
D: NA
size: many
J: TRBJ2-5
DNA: TGTGCCAGCAGCCAAACAGGACCGTACGGGGAGACCCAGTACTTC
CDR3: CASSQTGPYGETQYF

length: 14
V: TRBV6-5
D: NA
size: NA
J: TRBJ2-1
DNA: TGTGCCAGCAGACCGGGACTCGGGTACAATGAGCAGTTCTTC
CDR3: CASRPGLGYNEQFF

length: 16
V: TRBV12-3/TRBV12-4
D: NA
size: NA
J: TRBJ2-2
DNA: TGTGCCAGCAGTTTCGGGGGAAACAGAGTCACCGGGGAGCTGTTTTTT
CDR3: CASSFGGNRVTGELFF

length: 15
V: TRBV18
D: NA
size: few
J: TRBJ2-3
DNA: TGTGCCAGCTCACCCGCCCAGGGGAGCACAGATACGCAGTATTTT
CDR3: CASSPAQGSTDTQYF

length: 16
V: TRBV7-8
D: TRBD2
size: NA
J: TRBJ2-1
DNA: TGTGCCAGCAGCACTTTAGCGGGTTTCTCCTACAATGAGCAGTTCTTC
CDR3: CASSTLAGFSYNEQFF

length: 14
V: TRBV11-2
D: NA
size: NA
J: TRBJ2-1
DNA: TGTGCCAGCAGCTTCTTGGGTGCCTACAATGAGCAGTTCTTC
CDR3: CASSFLGAYNEQFF

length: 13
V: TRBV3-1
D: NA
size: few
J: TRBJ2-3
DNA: TGTGCCAGCAGCCAAGTGGGGGCAGATACGCAGTATTTT
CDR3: CASSQVGADTQYF

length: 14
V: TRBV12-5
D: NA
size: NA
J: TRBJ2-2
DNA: TGTGCTAGTGGTCCCGGGGCTATGACCGGGGAGCTGTTTTTT
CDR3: CASGPGAMTGELFF

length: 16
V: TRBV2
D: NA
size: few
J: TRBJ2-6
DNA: TGTGCCAGCAGTGCCCTGGGGAATTCTGGGGCCAACGTCCTGACTTTC
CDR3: CASSALGNSGANVLTF

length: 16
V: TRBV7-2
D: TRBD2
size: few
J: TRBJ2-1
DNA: TGTGCCAGCAGCCGATTCGGGGGGGACTTATACAATGAGCAGTTCTTC
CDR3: CASSRFGGDLYNEQFF

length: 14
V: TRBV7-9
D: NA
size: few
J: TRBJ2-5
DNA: TGTGCCAGCAGCTTAATGGCAGGCTGGGAGACCCAGTACTTC
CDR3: CASSLMAGWETQYF

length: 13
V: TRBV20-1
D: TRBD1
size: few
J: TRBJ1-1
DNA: TGCAGTGCTAGACGGACAGGGAACACTGAAGCTTTCTTT
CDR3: CSARRTGNTEAFF

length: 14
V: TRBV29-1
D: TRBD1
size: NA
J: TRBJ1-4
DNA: TGCAGCGCCCGAACAGGGGGTAGAAATGAAAAACTGTTTTTT
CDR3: CSARTGGRNEKLFF

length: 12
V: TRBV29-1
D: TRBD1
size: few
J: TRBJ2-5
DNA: TGCAGCGTGGGTGACAGGGTAGAGACCCAGTACTTC
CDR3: CSVGDRVETQYF

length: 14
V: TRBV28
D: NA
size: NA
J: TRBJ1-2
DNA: TGTGCCAGCAGTTTTCAGTGGGGGGGCGGAGGCTACACCTTC
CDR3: CASSFQWGGGGYTF

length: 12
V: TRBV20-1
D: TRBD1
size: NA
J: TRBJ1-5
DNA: TGCAGCGCTTCAGGGGGAGCTCAGCCCCAGCATTTT
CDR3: CSASGGAQPQHF

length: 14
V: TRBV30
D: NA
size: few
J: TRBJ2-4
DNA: TGTGCCTGGAGTGTCGTAGGGGGGCCTAACATTCAGTACTTC
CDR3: CAWSVVGGPNIQYF

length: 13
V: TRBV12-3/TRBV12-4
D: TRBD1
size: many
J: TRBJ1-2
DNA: TGTGCCAGCAGTCAGACAGGGGGCCGGGGCTACACCTTC
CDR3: CASSQTGGRGYTF

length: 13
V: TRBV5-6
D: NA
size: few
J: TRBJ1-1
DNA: NA
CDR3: CASSSSMNTEAFF

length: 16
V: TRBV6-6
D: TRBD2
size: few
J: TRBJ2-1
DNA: TGTGCCAGCAGCCCTACTACTAGCGGGGGGGCCGGTGAGCAGTTCTTC
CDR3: CASSPTTSGGAGEQFF

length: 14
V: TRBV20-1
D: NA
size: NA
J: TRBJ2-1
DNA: TGCAGTGCTAGAGGGCCGTTCTCCTACAATGAGCAGTTCTTC
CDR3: CSARGPFSYNEQFF

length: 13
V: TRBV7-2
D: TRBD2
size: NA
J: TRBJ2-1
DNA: TGTGCCAGCAGCTTAACCAGCGGGGGCGTGCAGTTCTTC
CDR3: CASSLTSGGVQFF

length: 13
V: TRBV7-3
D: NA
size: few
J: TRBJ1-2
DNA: TGTGCCAGCAGCTTAGGCCAACCATATGGCTACACCTTC
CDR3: CASSLGQPYGYTF

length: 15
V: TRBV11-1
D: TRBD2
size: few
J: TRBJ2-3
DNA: TGTGCCAGCAGCTTGAGTGCTAGCGGAACAGATACGCAGTATTTT
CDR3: CASSLSASGTDTQYF

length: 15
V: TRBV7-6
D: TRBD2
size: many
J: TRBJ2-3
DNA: TGTGCCAGCAGCTTAAGCGGGATTAGCACAGATACGCAGTATTTT
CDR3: CASSLSGISTDTQYF

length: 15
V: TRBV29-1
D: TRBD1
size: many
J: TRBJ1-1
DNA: TGCAGCGTGACAGGGGGATGGGGCATGAACACTGAAGCTTTCTTT
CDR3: CSVTGGWGMNTEAFF

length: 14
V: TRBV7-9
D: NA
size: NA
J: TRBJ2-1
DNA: TGTGCCAGCAGCTTAGACGGTACCTACAATGAGCAGTTCTTC
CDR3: CASSLDGTYNEQFF

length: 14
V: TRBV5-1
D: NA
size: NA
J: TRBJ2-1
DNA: TGCGCCAGCAGCTTGGCTCCAGCTGATGACGGACAGTTCTTC
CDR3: CASSLAPADDGQFF

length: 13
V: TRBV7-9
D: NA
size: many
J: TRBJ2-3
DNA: TGTGCCCAAGATCCAGGGTTGGGAGATACGCAGTATTTT
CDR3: CAQDPGLGDTQYF

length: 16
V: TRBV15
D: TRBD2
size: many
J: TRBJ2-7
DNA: TGTGCCACCAGCGAGGGGGTAGCGGGGGCCTCCTACGAGCAGTACTTC
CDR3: CATSEGVAGASYEQYF

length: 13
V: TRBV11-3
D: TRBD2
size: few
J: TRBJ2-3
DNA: TGTGCCAGCAGCGCGGGGGGGGGAGATACGCAGTATTTT
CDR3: CASSAGGGDTQYF